These T cell receptor beta chains were read from a single sample in a study of blood T cell repertoires in COVID-19. Sequencing was performed with immunoSEQ multiplex PCR; in TCRdb, only in-frame clones are kept and a portion is missing. Of approximately 70,000 clones in the sample, more than 85% were seen once. Sequenced: peripheral blood. These receptors were collected from an older woman with active COVID-19. Each CDR3 is given with its conserved first and last residue. The order of the fields is clone size, V gene, D gene, J gene, CDR3 protein, CDR3 DNA. D genes are given only for firm matches. Part of the rows lack a size; the others show once, few, many or a class for expanded clones.

size: NA
V: TRBV29-1
D: NA
J: TRBJ2-7
CDR3: CSPRTYEQYF
DNA: TGCAGCCCTCGGACATACGAGCAGTACTTC

size: NA
V: TRBV28
D: TRBD1
J: TRBJ1-6
CDR3: CASSWRTGSRGSPLHF
DNA: TGTGCCAGCAGTTGGAGGACAGGTTCCAGGGGATCACCCCTCCACTTT

size: NA
V: TRBV13
D: TRBD1
J: TRBJ1-2
CDR3: CASSLSGQGTTNYGYTF
DNA: TGTGCCAGCAGCCTTTCGGGACAGGGGACAACAAACTATGGCTACACCTTC

size: NA
V: TRBV6-5
D: NA
J: TRBJ1-1
CDR3: CASSYSSVNTEAFF
DNA: TGTGCCAGCAGTTACTCGAGCGTGAACACTGAAGCTTTCTTT

size: once
V: TRBV29-1
D: TRBD1
J: TRBJ2-1
CDR3: CSVSGQSSSYNEQFF
DNA: TGCAGCGTCTCGGGACAGTCGAGCTCCTACAATGAGCAGTTCTTC

size: NA
V: TRBV2
D: TRBD2
J: TRBJ2-3
CDR3: CASSDLAGDRDTQYF
DNA: TGTGCCAGCAGTGATTTGGCGGGAGATAGAGATACGCAGTATTTT

size: once
V: TRBV19
D: NA
J: TRBJ2-2
CDR3: CASSRGELFF
DNA: TGTGCCAGTAGTCGTGGGGAGCTGTTTTTT

size: NA
V: TRBV27
D: TRBD1
J: TRBJ2-5
CDR3: CASSLMFGQGLTQYF
DNA: TGTGCCAGCAGTTTAATGTTCGGACAGGGGTTGACCCAGTACTTC

size: NA
V: TRBV14
D: TRBD1
J: TRBJ2-3
CDR3: CASSETTGVITDTQYF
DNA: TGTGCCAGCAGCGAAACTACAGGGGTAATCACAGATACGCAGTATTTT

size: NA
V: TRBV4-1
D: NA
J: TRBJ1-1
CDR3: CASGAGVLNTEAFF
DNA: TGCGCCAGCGGGGCAGGGGTTTTAAACACTGAAGCTTTCTTT

size: NA
V: TRBV27
D: TRBD1
J: TRBJ1-6
CDR3: CASSRRQGGNSPLHF
DNA: TGTGCCAGCAGTCGACGACAGGGAGGTAATTCACCCCTCCACTTT

size: once
V: TRBV7-8
D: NA
J: TRBJ2-7
CDR3: CASSLAMQTSSYEQYF
DNA: TGTGCCAGCAGCTTAGCCATGCAGACAAGCTCCTACGAGCAGTACTTC

size: NA
V: TRBV7-9
D: TRBD1
J: TRBJ2-2
CDR3: CASSRDRGSVGELFF
DNA: TGTGCCAGCAGCCGGGACAGGGGGTCCGTCGGGGAGCTGTTTTTT

size: NA
V: TRBV12-3/TRBV12-4
D: NA
J: TRBJ1-4
CDR3: CASSRNQGEKLFF
DNA: TGTGCCAGCAGTCGAAATCAGGGTGAAAAACTGTTTTTT

size: NA
V: TRBV27
D: NA
J: TRBJ2-2
CDR3: CASSLGARGTLANTGELFF
DNA: TGTGCCAGCAGTTTAGGAGCTCGGGGGACTCTCGCGAACACCGGGGAGCTGTTTTTT

size: NA
V: TRBV11-2
D: NA
J: TRBJ2-3
CDR3: CASSFGDTQYF
DNA: TGTGCCAGCAGCTTCGGAGATACGCAGTATTTT